Listed here are 21 T cell receptor beta chains from one sample, sequenced in a study of T cell repertoires in cytomegalovirus infection. TCRdb ran MiXCR on the reads and lists one entry per CDR3 protein. This table has fewer than 650,000 distinct CDR3 sequences, approximately 40% appearing once. Their specific antigens are unknown. The source was cultured PBMCs, collected from culture after CMV antigen stimulation. These receptors were collected from a human donor in good health (CMV status not recorded). Some clones in this sample may be carry-over from other donors' samples.

V usage is TRBV7-9 and J usage is TRBJ1-2; tentative D call: TRBD1 (5 bases). CDR1 and CDR2 from the germline V gene are SEHNR and FQNEAQ (reference sequence). The CDR3 runs to 14 residues. V shed 7 bases and J shed 4 bases, with 16 bases lying between them. This chain's CDR3 is CASTGGAGGYGYTF. The CDR3 DNA sequence: TGTGCCAGCACAGGAGGGGCCGGCGGCTATGGCTACACCTTC.

This chain uses TRBV5-1 with TRBJ2-2; 9 nucleotides match TRBD2. Germline trimming cut 3 bases from V and 15 bases from J; bases unmatched to any gene: 12. Germline values: CDR1 SGHRS, CDR2 YFSETQ. This CDR3 region has 14 residues. As DNA, the CDR3 is TGCGCCAGCAGCTCGACTAGCGGTCCTGCCTGGGTGTTTTTT. Its protein product is CASSSTSGPAWVFF.

The V and J genes are TRBV7-2 and TRBJ2-3; TRBD2 might be the D (5 bases). V was clipped by 4 bases and J by 2 bases, with 16 bases between them. The length of the CDR3 is 16 residues. Germline assignment: CDR1 SGHTA and CDR2 FQGNSA. CDR3 residues: CASSSPEGADTDTQYF. CDR3 DNA sequence: TGTGCCAGCAGCTCCCCAGAGGGCGCCGACACAGATACGCAGTATTTT.

The V call is TRBV20-1, the J call TRBJ2-5; the D is unclear. Germline V gene sequence: CDR1 DFQATT, CDR2 SNEGSKA (reference sequence). Trimming left V 6 bases short and J 3 bases short, with 5 bases between. This CDR3 has 10 amino acids. CDR3 in DNA: TGCAGTGCCCCGAAAGAGACCCAGTACTTC. Translating it yields CSAPKETQYF.

This sequence joins TRBV4-1 and TRBJ2-5; TRBD2 matches 11 bases. CDR1 and CDR2 from the germline V gene are MGHRA and YSYEKL. Germline trimming cut 4 bases from V and 1 base from J; bases unmatched to any gene: 8. CDR3 size: 17 residues. Written as DNA, the CDR3 is TGCGCCAGCAGCCTTCGGGCTAGCGGGGGGCTCCAAGAGACCCAGTACTTC. This translates into CASSLRASGGLQETQYF.

This clonotype occurred once. The chain combines TRBV6-8 with TRBJ2-3; 8 bases line up with TRBD1. The CDR3 runs to 17 residues. Germline trimming cut 8 bases from V and 6 bases from J; bases unmatched to any gene: 19. Germline V gives CDR1 MNHGY, CDR2 SAAAGT. The CDR3 spells CASRSYSGQGLRDTQYF. The CDR3 DNA is TGTGCCAGCCGCTCCTACAGTGGACAGGGCCTAAGGGATACGCAGTATTTT.

This clonotype occurred a few times. V gene TRBV7-2 combines with J gene TRBJ2-3, with D unclear. This CDR3 comprises 14 residues. The germline V gene has CDR1 SGHTA and CDR2 FQGNSA. V lost 2 bases and J 2 bases, leaving 8 bases between the germline ends. The CDR3 DNA follows: TGTGCCAGCAGCTTAATAGTGAACACAGATACGCAGTATTTT. Its protein product is CASSLIVNTDTQYF.

Only a few counts were recorded for this clonotype. The chain links TRBV7-2 to TRBJ2-1, with TRBD2 as a possible D gene (7 bases). The V end lost 7 bases, the J end lost 7 bases, and 20 bases lay between the germline ends. The CDR3 spans 15 residues. From germline, CDR1 is SGHTA and CDR2 FQGNSA. CDR3 sequence reads: CASIRGAGEPNEQFF. The CDR3 DNA reads as TGTGCCAGCATTAGGGGGGCGGGAGAGCCAAATGAGCAGTTCTTC.

J is TRBJ2-2 and V is TRBV7-2; TRBD2 matches 12 bases. Germline CDR1 reads SGHTA; CDR2 reads FQGNSA. The CDR3 is 14 residues long. With 6 bases clipped from V and 7 bases from J, the junction kept 3 bases outside the gene matches. CDR3 sequence reads: CASSLAGGNGELFF. The CDR3 coding sequence is TGTGCCAGCAGTCTAGCGGGAGGGAACGGGGAGCTGTTTTTT.

This clonotype was observed many times. The chain joins TRBV7-2 to TRBJ2-3, with 13 bases identical to TRBD2. Per germline, CDR1 SGHTA and CDR2 FQGNSA. Trimming took 4 bases from V and 0 from J; bases not matched to a gene: 10. The length of the CDR3 is 19 residues. The CDR3 sequence is CASSSYRTSGGTSTDTQYF. CDR3 nucleotide sequence: TGTGCCAGCAGCTCCTACCGGACTAGCGGGGGCACTAGCACAGATACGCAGTATTTT.

The rearrangement joins TRBV4-2 to TRBJ1-1; 7 bases align to TRBD1. The CDR3 has 17 residues. Losses at the gene ends were 0 bases for V and 0 bases for J; bases not matched to a gene: 7. CDR1 is LGHNA, CDR2 YNFKEQ, per germline. This CDR3 reads CASSQDLQGGMNTEAFF. The CDR3, as DNA: TGTGCCAGCAGCCAAGATCTTCAGGGGGGTATGAACACTGAAGCTTTCTTT.

This clonotype was seen ten or more times. V usage is TRBV7-2 and J usage is TRBJ2-3, with 7 bases matching TRBD1. Germline lookup yields CDR1 SGHTA and CDR2 FQGNSA. The V segment lost 5 bases and the J segment 6 bases; nucleotides outside the gene matches: 5. This CDR3 has 13 residues. The CDR3 region is CASSIQGKDTQYF. CDR3 nucleotide sequence: TGTGCCAGCAGCATACAGGGGAAGGATACGCAGTATTTT.

The chain joins TRBV28 to TRBJ2-1; 8 nucleotides line up with TRBD2. Looked up from germline, CDR1 is MDHEN and CDR2 is SYDVKM. Trimming at V came to 1 base and at J to 3 bases, leaving 8 bases not matched to a gene. This CDR3 spans 17 amino acids. The CDR3 nucleotides are TGTGCCAGCAGTTTATTCTCGGGAGGGGGTGACTACAATGAGCAGTTCTTC. It translates to CASSLFSGGGDYNEQFF. The full variable domain, in which reference TRBV28 and TRBJ2-1 provide the parts outside the CDR3, is DVKVTQSSRYLVKRTGEKVFLECVQDMDHENMFWYRQDPGLGLRLIYFSYDVKMKEKGDIPEGYSVSREKKERFSLILESASTNQTSMYLCASSLFSGGGDYNEQFFGPGTRLTVL.

This clonotype was recorded a few times. The rearrangement links TRBV18 to TRBJ1-3, with D uncertain. The CDR3 covers 16 residues. With 3 bases removed from V and 2 bases from J, the gap between germline ends came to 14 bases. Germline loops: CDR1 KGHSH, CDR2 LQKENI. The DNA of the CDR3 is TGTGCCAGCTCACCGCTACGGGCTAGGACTGGAAACACCATATATTTT. Its translation: CASSPLRARTGNTIYF.

In this sample, this clonotype turned up once. The rearrangement uses TRBV18 and TRBJ1-2; D ambiguous. Germline V gene data show CDR1 as KGHSH and CDR2 as LQKENI. The CDR3 runs to 15 residues. The V gene lost 3 bases and the J gene lost 7 bases, with 18 bases spanning the gap. CDR3 loop: CASSPLDGSSGGYTF. The CDR3 DNA is TGTGCCAGCTCACCCCTGGACGGATCATCGGGTGGCTACACCTTC.

The J gene is TRBJ2-5, the V gene TRBV6-2 or TRBV6-3, with TRBD1 matching over 7 bases. In germline, CDR1 is MNHEY, CDR2 SVGEGT. The CDR3 is 13 residues long. With 6 bases clipped from V and 5 bases from J, the junction kept 6 bases outside the gene matches. This CDR3 reads CASRTTGDETQYF. The CDR3 DNA follows: TGTGCCAGCAGAACTACAGGGGACGAGACCCAGTACTTC.

In its sample, this clonotype was seen a few times. The rearrangement joins TRBV7-2 to TRBJ2-5, with D perhaps assigned TRBD1 or TRBD2 (5 bases each). The germline V gene encodes CDR1 SGHTA and CDR2 FQGNSA. The V and J ends lost 5 bases and 10 bases respectively, with 20 bases between them. This CDR3 has 14 amino acids. In DNA form, the CDR3 reads TGTGCCAGCAGCGAACTGCAGGGAGTTGGTAACCAGTACTTC. Its protein is CASSELQGVGNQYF.

This clonotype showed up just a few times. The J gene is TRBJ2-1, the V gene TRBV7-2; D is perhaps TRBD2 (6 bases). CDR1 and CDR2 from the germline V gene are SGHTA and FQGNSA. Trimming took 5 bases from V and 7 from J, leaving 18 bases between them. The CDR3 consists of 15 residues. The CDR3 DNA sequence: TGTGCCAGCAGCCGCGTCGCGGGGTGGCGAAATGAGCAGTTCTTC. It translates to CASSRVAGWRNEQFF.

In this sample, this clonotype turned up many times. V and J are TRBV7-6 and TRBJ2-5; D not resolved. Trimming took off 1 base at V and 3 bases at J, with 6 bases between the two ends. Germline loops: CDR1 SGHVS, CDR2 FNYEAQ. CDR3 length: 13 amino acids. DNA of the CDR3: TGTGCCAGCAGCTTAGGTGGCAAAGAGACCCAGTACTTC. It codes for CASSLGGKETQYF.

This clonotype was detected only a few times. This chain uses TRBV28 with TRBJ1-2; maybe TRBD1 (5 bases). In germline, CDR1 is MDHEN, CDR2 SYDVKM. The CDR3 sequence is 11 residues long. The CDR3 sequence is CAVVGGIGYTF. In DNA form, the CDR3 reads TGTGCAGTGGTTGGGGGGATTGGCTACACCTTC.

The table lists this clonotype with many counts. The V and J genes are TRBV7-2 and TRBJ1-1; 8 bases agree with TRBD1. V lost 5 bases, J lost 4 bases, and 6 bases stayed unmatched. The CDR3 contains 14 residues. Germline V lookup: CDR1 SGHTA, CDR2 FQGNSA. CDR3 sequence: CASSGQGAITEAFF. The CDR3 DNA follows: TGTGCCAGCAGCGGCCAGGGGGCTATCACTGAAGCTTTCTTT. Full variable domain (outside the CDR3, taken from reference TRBV7-2 and TRBJ1-1): GAGVSQSPSNKVTEKGKDVELRCDPISGHTALYWYRQSLGQGLEFLIYFQGNSAPDKSGLPSDRFSAERTGGSVSTLTIQRTQQEDSAVYLCASSGQGAITEAFFGQGTRLTVV.